The rows below give T cell receptor beta chains drawn from one sample of a study of blood T cell repertoires in COVID-19. This table comes from immunoSEQ multiplex PCR, and its TCRdb copy is limited to in-frame clones, with some not included. This sample has about 200,000 clones, with 85% found just once. The sequenced sample consisted of PBMCs or T cells enriched from blood (not recorded which). These receptor sequences come from a man in his forties who had recovered from COVID-19. The CDR3 runs from the conserved cysteine through the conserved F or W. A D gene is named only where the DNA matches it firmly. Expanded clones get a size class; other rows say once, few or many, or leave the size out.

>.|.|TRBJ2-1|TRBV2|15
CASRERGGSYNEQFF
TGTGCCAGCAGGGAAAGGGGGGGGTCCTACAATGAGCAGTTCTTC
>.|TRBD2|TRBJ2-2|TRBV27|15
CASSLGGRAPGELFF
TGTGCCAGCAGTCTTGGCGGGAGGGCCCCCGGGGAGCTGTTTTTT
>.|TRBD1|TRBJ2-1|TRBV4-1|16
CASSLRQGSGYNEQFF
TGCGCCAGCAGCCTCCGACAGGGGTCAGGGTACAATGAGCAGTTCTTC
>.|TRBD1|TRBJ1-6|TRBV18|17
CASSPGQGAQIGSPLHF
TGTGCCAGCTCACCGGGACAGGGGGCGCAGATTGGATCACCCCTCCACTTT
>.|TRBD1|TRBJ1-4|TRBV7-2|14
CASSSFGTDEKLFF
TGTGCCAGCAGTTCTTTCGGGACAGATGAAAAACTGTTTTTT
>once|.|TRBJ2-7|TRBV3-1/TRBV3-2|13
CASSRINSYEQYF
TGTGCCAGCAGCCGTATTAATTCCTACGAGCAGTACTTC
>.|TRBD1|TRBJ2-7|TRBV7-9|13
CASSLGQIYEQYF
TGTGCCAGCAGCTTGGGACAGATCTACGAGCAGTACTTC
>.|.|TRBJ2-7|TRBV25-1|15
CASSARTPSSYEQYF
TGTGCCAGCAGTGCACGGACTCCGAGCTCCTACGAGCAGTACTTC
>.|.|TRBJ2-2|TRBV28|13
CASRAGVPGELFF
TGTGCCAGCAGAGCAGGGGTCCCCGGGGAGCTGTTTTTT
>once|TRBD2|TRBJ2-5|TRBV9|23
CASSVATGSGTSGRAPHQETQYF
TGTGCCAGCAGCGTAGCGACGGGGTCCGGGACTAGCGGGAGGGCCCCCCACCAAGAGACCCAGTACTTC
>few|TRBD2|TRBJ2-3|TRBV2|17
CASSEFSLAGVADTQYF
TGTGCCAGCAGTGAATTCTCGTTAGCGGGGGTCGCAGATACGCAGTATTTT
>.|.|TRBJ2-5|TRBV2|13
CASSDQGKQTQYF
TGTGCCAGCAGTGACCAGGGGAAACAGACCCAGTACTTC
>.|.|TRBJ2-5|TRBV24-1|16
CATSNIGSGLQETQYF
TGTGCCACCAGCAATATTGGGAGTGGACTTCAAGAGACCCAGTACTTC
>.|TRBD1|TRBJ1-4|TRBV6-5|14
CASSYRGQDEKLFF
TGTGCCAGCAGTTACCGCGGACAGGACGAAAAACTGTTTTTT
>.|TRBD1|TRBJ1-2|TRBV3-1/TRBV3-2|14
CASSSRDRHYGYTF
TGTGCCAGCAGCTCCCGGGACAGACATTATGGCTACACCTTC
>.|.|TRBJ2-6|TRBV5-6|16
CASSLALGAGANVLTF
TGTGCCAGCAGCTTGGCCTTAGGGGCGGGGGCCAACGTCCTGACTTTC
>.|TRBD2|TRBJ2-7|TRBV5-6|15
CASSPETGLASEQYF
TGTGCCAGCAGCCCCGAAACGGGACTAGCTTCCGAGCAGTACTTC
>.|TRBD1|TRBJ2-3|TRBV24-1|15
CATRQGQGRTDTQYF
TGTGCCACCCGCCAGGGACAGGGGAGGACAGATACGCAGTATTTT
>once|.|TRBJ1-2|TRBV9|15
CASSVGGMPNYGYTF
TGTGCCAGCAGCGTAGGAGGGATGCCTAACTATGGCTACACCTTC
>.|.|TRBJ1-1|TRBV2|15
CASSPDLGGNTEAFF
TGTGCCAGCAGTCCCGATTTGGGAGGGAACACTGAAGCTTTCTTT
>once|TRBD1|TRBJ1-1|TRBV29-1|13
CSVKDRLNTEAFF
TGCAGCGTTAAGGACAGGCTGAACACTGAAGCTTTCTTT
>.|TRBD1|TRBJ1-4|TRBV15|15
CATSRGTEANEKLFF
TGTGCCACCAGCAGGGGGACAGAGGCTAATGAAAAACTGTTTTTT
>.|.|TRBJ2-5|TRBV25-1|16
CASSESTGEVQETQYF
TGTGCCAGCAGTGAATCTACAGGGGAGGTCCAAGAGACCCAGTACTTC
>.|.|TRBJ1-2|TRBV7-9|13
CASSPDGRYGYTF
TGTGCCAGCAGCCCCGACGGGAGGTATGGCTACACCTTC
>.|.|TRBJ2-7|TRBV18|13
CASSPGEVGEQYF
TGTGCCAGCTCACCAGGGGAGGTGGGGGAGCAGTACTTC
>.|TRBD1|TRBJ1-5|TRBV16|15
CASSQNEGAWQPQHF
TGTGCCAGCAGCCAAAACGAGGGGGCTTGGCAGCCCCAGCATTTT
>.|.|TRBJ2-7|TRBV30|13
CAWSVQGSYEQYF
TGTGCCTGGAGTGTACAGGGCTCCTACGAGCAGTACTTC
>.|TRBD2|TRBJ2-3|TRBV6-5|16
CASSYMASGSSDTQYF
TGTGCCAGCAGTTACATGGCTAGCGGGAGCTCGGATACGCAGTATTTT
>once|TRBD1|TRBJ1-2|TRBV28|15
CASSHPRTGADGYTF
TGTGCCAGCAGTCATCCTCGGACAGGGGCGGATGGCTACACCTTC
>.|.|TRBJ2-1|TRBV10-3|19
CAISAGAGQKPSSYNEQFF
TGTGCCATCAGTGCTGGGGCAGGGCAGAAACCCTCCTCCTACAATGAGCAGTTCTTC
>many|.|TRBJ1-4|TRBV14|15
CASSQGRGTNEKLFF
TGTGCCAGCAGCCAAGGGAGGGGAACTAATGAAAAACTGTTTTTT
>once|.|TRBJ1-5|TRBV7-2|15
CASSLGGYSNQPQHF
TGTGCCAGCAGCTTAGGAGGATATAGCAATCAGCCCCAGCATTTT
>once|.|TRBJ1-1|TRBV19|13
CASRLSENTEAFF
TGTGCCAGCCGACTCTCAGAGAACACTGAAGCTTTCTTT
>.|.|TRBJ1-1|TRBV15|15
CATSREMGPNTEAFF
TGTGCCACCAGCAGAGAAATGGGGCCGAACACTGAAGCTTTCTTT
>.|TRBD2|TRBJ2-1|TRBV30|13
CAWRGLARLEQFF
TGTGCCTGGAGGGGACTAGCCCGGTTGGAGCAGTTCTTC
>once|TRBD1|TRBJ2-5|TRBV9|16
CASSVEGTGAQETQYF
TGTGCCAGCAGCGTAGAAGGGACAGGGGCGCAAGAGACCCAGTACTTC
>.|.|TRBJ2-1|TRBV19|16
CASSDPGRGLSNEQFF
TGTGCCAGTAGTGATCCGGGCCGAGGGTTATCCAATGAGCAGTTCTTC
>.|TRBD2|TRBJ2-7|TRBV12-3/TRBV12-4|11
CASTLGGEQYF
TGTGCCAGCACTCTGGGGGGGGAGCAGTACTTC
>.|.|TRBJ2-5|TRBV24-1|16
CATSDLHGAGPETQYF
TGTGCCACCAGTGATTTGCACGGTGCAGGTCCGGAGACCCAGTACTTC
>.|.|TRBJ1-5|TRBV30|14
CAWSSASLNQPQHF
TGTGCCTGGAGTTCAGCTAGCTTAAATCAGCCCCAGCATTTT
>.|.|TRBJ2-7|TRBV4-3|15
CASSQGPSEAYEQYF
TGCGCCAGCAGCCAAGGCCCTAGCGAAGCCTACGAGCAGTACTTC
>.|TRBD1|TRBJ2-7|TRBV6-1|15
CASSEPDRGYYEQYF
TGTGCCAGCAGTGAACCGGACAGGGGCTACTACGAGCAGTACTTC
>.|TRBD1|TRBJ1-1|TRBV12-3/TRBV12-4|13
CASSSARGFEAFF
TGTGCCAGCAGTTCCGCCAGGGGGTTTGAAGCTTTCTTT
>.|TRBD1|TRBJ2-7|TRBV4-1|15
CASSQTSTGPYEQYF
TGCGCCAGCAGCCAAACATCGACAGGGCCATACGAGCAGTACTTC
>.|TRBD2|TRBJ2-7|TRBV11-2|15
CASSSSASGAYEQYF
TGTGCCAGCAGCAGTTCGGCTAGCGGGGCCTACGAGCAGTACTTC
>.|.|TRBJ2-7|TRBV30|13
CAWSTPNSHEQYF
TGTGCCTGGAGTACTCCGAATAGCCACGAGCAGTACTTC
>.|.|TRBJ1-1|TRBV19|15
CASSKGLGTSTEAFF
TGTGCCAGTAGTAAAGGTTTGGGGACATCCACTGAAGCTTTCTTT
>few|TRBD2|TRBJ2-1|TRBV27|15
CASSSLAGGGNEQFF
TGTGCCAGCAGTTCTCTAGCGGGAGGGGGTAATGAGCAGTTCTTC
>.|.|TRBJ2-3|TRBV11-3|18
CASSSKFSAGGVTDTQYF
TGTGCCAGCAGCTCAAAATTCTCCGCGGGTGGGGTCACAGATACGCAGTATTTT
>.|.|TRBJ2-2|TRBV6-2/TRBV6-3|12
CASSPVTGELFF
TGTGCCAGCAGTCCGGTTACCGGGGAGCTGTTTTTT
>few|.|TRBJ1-2|TRBV24-1|14
CATSGSGQFYGYTF
TGTGCCACCAGTGGCTCCGGACAGTTTTATGGCTACACCTTC
>.|TRBD1|TRBJ2-7|TRBV11-3|15
CASSPGQGWSYEQYF
TGTGCCAGCAGCCCCGGACAGGGATGGTCCTACGAGCAGTACTTC